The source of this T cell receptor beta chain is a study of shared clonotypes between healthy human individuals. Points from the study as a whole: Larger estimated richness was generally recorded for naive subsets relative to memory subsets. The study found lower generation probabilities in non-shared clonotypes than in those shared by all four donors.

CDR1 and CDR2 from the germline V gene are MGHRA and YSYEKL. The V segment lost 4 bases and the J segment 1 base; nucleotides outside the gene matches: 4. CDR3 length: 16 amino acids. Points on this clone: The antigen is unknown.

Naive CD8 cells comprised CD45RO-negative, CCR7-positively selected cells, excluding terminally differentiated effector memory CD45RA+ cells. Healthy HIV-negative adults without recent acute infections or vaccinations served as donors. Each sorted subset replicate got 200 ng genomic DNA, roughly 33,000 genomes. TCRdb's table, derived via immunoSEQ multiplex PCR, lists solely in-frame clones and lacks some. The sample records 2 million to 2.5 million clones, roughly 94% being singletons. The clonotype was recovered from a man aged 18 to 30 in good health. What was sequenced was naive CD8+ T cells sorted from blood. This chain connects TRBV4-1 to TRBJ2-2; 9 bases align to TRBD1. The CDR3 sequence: CASSLQGAGNTGELFF. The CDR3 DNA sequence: TGCGCCAGCAGCCTACAGGGGGCCGGGAACACCGGGGAGCTGTTTTTT.